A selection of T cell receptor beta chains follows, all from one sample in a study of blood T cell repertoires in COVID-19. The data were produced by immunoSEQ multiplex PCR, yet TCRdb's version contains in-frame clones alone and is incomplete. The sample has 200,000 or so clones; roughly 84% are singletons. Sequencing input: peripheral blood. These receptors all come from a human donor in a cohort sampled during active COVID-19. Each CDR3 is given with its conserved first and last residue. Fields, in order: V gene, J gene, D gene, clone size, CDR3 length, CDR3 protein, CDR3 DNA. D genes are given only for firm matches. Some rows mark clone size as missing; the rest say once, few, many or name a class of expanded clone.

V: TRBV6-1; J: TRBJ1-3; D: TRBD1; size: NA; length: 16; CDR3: CASSAPTGAAGNTIYF; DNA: TGTGCCAGCAGTGCACCGACAGGGGCGGCTGGAAACACCATATATTTT
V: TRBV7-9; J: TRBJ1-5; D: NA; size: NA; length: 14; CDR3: CASSLDSSGQPQHF; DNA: TGTGCCAGCAGCTTAGATTCGTCGGGTCAGCCCCAGCATTTT
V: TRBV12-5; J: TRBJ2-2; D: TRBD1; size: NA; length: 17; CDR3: CASGMGTGEPNTGELFF; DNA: TGTGCTAGTGGTATGGGGACAGGGGAGCCGAACACCGGGGAGCTGTTTTTT
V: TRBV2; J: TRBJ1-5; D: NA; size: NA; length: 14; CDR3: CASNLRGTNQPQHF; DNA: TGTGCCAGCAATCTGCGGGGGACAAATCAGCCCCAGCATTTT
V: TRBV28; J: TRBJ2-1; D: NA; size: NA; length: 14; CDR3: CASSLAGTYNEQFF; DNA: TGTGCCAGCAGTTTAGCGGGGACCTACAATGAGCAGTTCTTC
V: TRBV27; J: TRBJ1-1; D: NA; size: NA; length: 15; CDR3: CASSQSSTRATEAFF; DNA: TGTGCCAGCAGTCAAAGCTCCACCAGGGCCACTGAAGCTTTCTTT
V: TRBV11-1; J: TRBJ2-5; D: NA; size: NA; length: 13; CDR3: CASSARLTETQYF; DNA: TGTGCCAGCAGCGCTAGGCTCACAGAGACCCAGTACTTC
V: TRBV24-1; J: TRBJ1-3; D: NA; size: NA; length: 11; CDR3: CATSTGNTIYF; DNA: TGTGCCACCAGCACTGGAAACACCATATATTTT
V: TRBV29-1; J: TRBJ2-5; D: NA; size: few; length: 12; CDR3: CSVAVQGETQYF; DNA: TGCAGCGTTGCGGTCCAGGGGGAGACCCAGTACTTC
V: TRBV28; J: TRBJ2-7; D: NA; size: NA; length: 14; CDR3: CASSSSPGAYEQYF; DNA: TGTGCCAGCAGTAGTTCGCCGGGGGCCTACGAGCAGTACTTC
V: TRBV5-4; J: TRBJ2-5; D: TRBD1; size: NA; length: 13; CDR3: CASRSTGGETQYF; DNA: TGTGCCAGCAGATCAACAGGGGGAGAGACCCAGTACTTC
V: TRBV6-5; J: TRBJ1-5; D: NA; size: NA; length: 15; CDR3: CASKGDSGENQPQHF; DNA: TGTGCCAGCAAAGGGGACTCGGGGGAGAATCAGCCCCAGCATTTT
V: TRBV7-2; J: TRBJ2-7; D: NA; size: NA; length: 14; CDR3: CASSSRPGEYEQYF; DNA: TGTGCCAGCAGCTCCCGACCCGGGGAGTACGAGCAGTACTTC
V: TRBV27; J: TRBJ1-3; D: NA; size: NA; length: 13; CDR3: CASRSHSGNTIYF; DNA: TGTGCCAGCCGGTCCCACTCTGGAAACACCATATATTTT
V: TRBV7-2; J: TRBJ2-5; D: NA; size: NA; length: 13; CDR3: CASSDSPAETQYF; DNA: TGTGCCAGCAGCGACTCTCCCGCGGAGACCCAGTACTTC
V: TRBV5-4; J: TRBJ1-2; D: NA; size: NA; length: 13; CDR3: CASSLAGGDGYTF; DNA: TGTGCCAGCAGCTTGGCCGGAGGGGATGGCTACACCTTC
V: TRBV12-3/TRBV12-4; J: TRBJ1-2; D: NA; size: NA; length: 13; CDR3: CASSLSGNYGYTF; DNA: TGTGCCAGCAGTTTAAGCGGTAACTATGGCTACACCTTC
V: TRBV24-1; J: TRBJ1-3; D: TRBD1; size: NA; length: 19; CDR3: CATFEGRTGYLSSGNTIYF; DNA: TGTGCCACCTTTGAGGGTCGGACAGGTTACCTGAGCTCTGGAAACACCATATATTTT
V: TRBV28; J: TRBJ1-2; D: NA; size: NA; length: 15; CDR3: CASSFFGGPNYGYTF; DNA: TGTGCCAGCAGTTTTTTTGGTGGCCCTAACTATGGCTACACCTTC
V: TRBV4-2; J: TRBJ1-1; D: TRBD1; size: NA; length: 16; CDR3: CASSQAGTAIDTEAFF; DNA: TGTGCCAGCAGCCAAGCCGGGACAGCTATTGACACTGAAGCTTTCTTT
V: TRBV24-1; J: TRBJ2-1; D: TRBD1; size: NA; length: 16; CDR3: CATSENRGAAYNEQFF; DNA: TGTGCCACCAGTGAAAACAGGGGCGCTGCCTACAATGAGCAGTTCTTC
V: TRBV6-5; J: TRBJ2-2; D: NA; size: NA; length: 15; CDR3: CASSYMGGNTGELFF; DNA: TGTGCCAGCAGTTACATGGGGGGGAACACCGGGGAGCTGTTTTTT
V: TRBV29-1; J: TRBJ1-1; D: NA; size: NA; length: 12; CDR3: CSGAVRGTEAFF; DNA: TGCAGCGGTGCGGTCCGGGGCACTGAAGCTTTCTTT
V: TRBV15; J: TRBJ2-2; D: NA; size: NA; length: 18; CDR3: CATSRSPPGRANTGELFF; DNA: TGTGCCACCAGTAGAAGCCCTCCAGGCAGGGCGAACACCGGGGAGCTGTTTTTT
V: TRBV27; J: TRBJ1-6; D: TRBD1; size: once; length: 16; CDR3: CASSLIGTGSSSPLHF; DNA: TGTGCCAGCAGTTTAATAGGGACAGGGTCCAGTTCACCCCTCCACTTT
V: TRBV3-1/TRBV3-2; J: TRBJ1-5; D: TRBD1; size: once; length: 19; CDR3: CASSHSKRTGPVGYQPQHF; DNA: TGTGCCAGCAGCCACAGCAAAAGGACAGGGCCAGTGGGGTATCAGCCCCAGCATTTT
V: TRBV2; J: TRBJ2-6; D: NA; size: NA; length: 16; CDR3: CASSGPTGRGANVLTF; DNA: TGTGCCAGCAGTGGCCCTACAGGGCGCGGGGCCAACGTCCTGACTTTC
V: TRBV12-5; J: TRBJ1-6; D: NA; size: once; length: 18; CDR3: CASGLRPVGRGRGSPLHF; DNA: TGTGCTAGTGGTTTGAGACCAGTAGGTAGGGGAAGGGGATCACCCCTCCACTTT
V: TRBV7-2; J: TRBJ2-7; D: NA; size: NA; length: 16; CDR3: CASSLESPTIGYEQYF; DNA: TGTGCCAGCAGCTTAGAATCCCCGACTATCGGATACGAGCAGTACTTC
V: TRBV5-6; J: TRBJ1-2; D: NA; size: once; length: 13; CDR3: CASSAGLVDGYTF; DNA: TGTGCCAGCTCGGCAGGGTTGGTTGATGGCTACACCTTC
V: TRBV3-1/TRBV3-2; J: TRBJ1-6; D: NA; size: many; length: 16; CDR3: CASSQTTGIGESPLHF; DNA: TGTGCCAGCAGCCAAACTACAGGGATAGGAGAATCACCCCTCCACTTT
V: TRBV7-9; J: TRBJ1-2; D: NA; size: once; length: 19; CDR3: CASSSGGGRETRANYGYTF; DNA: TGTGCCAGCAGCTCCGGGGGGGGACGGGAGACCAGAGCTAACTATGGCTACACCTTC
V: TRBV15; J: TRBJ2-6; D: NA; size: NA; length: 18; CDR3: CATSRVLRGYAGANVLTF; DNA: TGTGCCACCAGCAGGGTACTAAGGGGGTACGCTGGGGCCAACGTCCTGACTTTC
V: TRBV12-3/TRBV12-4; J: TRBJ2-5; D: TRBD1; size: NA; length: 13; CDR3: CASSSGTGETQYF; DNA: TGTGCCAGCAGTTCCGGGACAGGAGAGACCCAGTACTTC
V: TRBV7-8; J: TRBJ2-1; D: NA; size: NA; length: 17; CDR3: CASSRLTSGQNYNEQFF; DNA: TGTGCCAGCAGCCGATTAACCTCGGGACAAAACTACAATGAGCAGTTCTTC
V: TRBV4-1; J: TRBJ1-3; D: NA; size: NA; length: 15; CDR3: CASSQDPQGRNTIYF; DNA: TGCGCCAGCAGCCAAGATCCGCAGGGGAGAAACACCATATATTTT
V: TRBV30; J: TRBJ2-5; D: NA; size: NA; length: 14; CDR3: CAWILTGRGETQYF; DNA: TGTGCCTGGATATTAACAGGGAGGGGAGAGACCCAGTACTTC
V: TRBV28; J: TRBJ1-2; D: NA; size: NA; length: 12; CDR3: CASSLGRSGYTF; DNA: TGTGCCAGCAGTTTGGGGAGGAGTGGCTACACCTTC
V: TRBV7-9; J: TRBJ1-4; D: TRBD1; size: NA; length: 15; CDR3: CASSLKGTVIEKLFF; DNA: TGTGCCAGCAGCCTCAAGGGGACAGTAATTGAAAAACTGTTTTTT
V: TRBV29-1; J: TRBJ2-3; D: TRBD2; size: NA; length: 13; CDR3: CSVELLAGDTQYF; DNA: TGCAGCGTTGAGCTGCTAGCGGGAGATACGCAGTATTTT